This T cell receptor (beta chain) is drawn from a study of CD8+CD57+ T cells in acquired aplastic anemia. Across the whole study: Sorted CD4+ and CD8+ cells gave a mean 3.2 ug DNA, range roughly 0.2 to 27.4 ug.

The CDR3 totals 14 residues. The ends lost 4 bases at V and 0 bases at J; junction bases unmatched: 4. The germline V gene encodes CDR1 SGHKS and CDR2 YYEKEE (reference sequence). For CDR3 and TCR beta VDJ profiling, genomic DNA was the template used. Via MiXCR, TCRdb re-called the reads, giving one row per CDR3 protein. Seen here are some 200,000 distinct CDR3 sequences, approximately 57% observed once, and the top ten hold 29%. This clonotype came up many times. This sequence joins TRBV5-5 and TRBJ2-7; 7 nucleotides agree with TRBD1. The TCR originated in a human donor in good health. Sequencing input: sorted CD4+, CD8+, or CD8+CD57+ T cells (not recorded which) from PBMCs. CDR3 nucleotide sequence: TGTGCCAGCAGCCCAAGGGACAGCTCCTACGAGCAGTACTTC. This translates into CASSPRDSSYEQYF. The full variable domain, in which reference TRBV5-5 and TRBJ2-7 provide the parts outside the CDR3, is DAGVTQSPTHLIKTRGQQVTLRCSPISGHKSVSWYQQVLGQGPQFIFQYYEKEERGRGNFPDRFSARQFPNYSSELNVNALLLGDSALYLCASSPRDSSYEQYFGPGTRLTVT.